These T cell receptor beta chains were read from a single sample in a study of shared clonotypes between healthy human individuals. This table comes from immunoSEQ multiplex PCR, and its TCRdb copy is limited to in-frame clones, with some not included. Seen here are about 1.5 million clones, approximately 98% observed once, and the top ten hold around 0.47%. The specimen was naive CD4+ T cells sorted from blood. All receptors derive from a man aged 25 to 45 in good health. The CDR3 runs from the conserved cysteine through the conserved F or W. D genes are given only for firm matches. The size entry is marked missing in some rows and otherwise reads once, few, many or a size class.

d_call | j_call | v_call | clone_size | cdr3_aa | cdr3_nt
- | TRBJ1-3 | TRBV4-3 | - | CASSQGQGNTIYF | TGCGCCAGCAGCCAAGGACAGGGAAACACCATATATTTT
- | TRBJ2-3 | TRBV20-1 | - | CSASRGDTQYF | TGCAGTGCTAGTCGAGGGGATACGCAGTATTTT
TRBD1 | TRBJ1-3 | TRBV2 | - | CASSGQGSGNTIYF | TGTGCCAGCAGTGGACAGGGAAGTGGAAACACCATATATTTT
- | TRBJ1-1 | TRBV6-1 | - | CASSEYRANTEAFF | TGTGCCAGCAGTGAATACAGGGCGAACACTGAAGCTTTCTTT
TRBD2 | TRBJ2-1 | TRBV5-1 | - | CASSPDASGNYNEQFF | TGCGCCAGCAGCCCCGACGCTAGCGGGAACTACAATGAGCAGTTCTTC
TRBD1 | TRBJ1-4 | TRBV5-1 | - | CASSRQGAGEKLFF | TGCGCCAGCAGCAGACAGGGGGCTGGTGAAAAACTGTTTTTT
- | TRBJ1-2 | TRBV7-7 | - | CASSLVSPSYGYTF | TGTGCCAGCAGCTTAGTGTCCCCGTCTTATGGCTACACCTTC
- | TRBJ2-7 | TRBV6-1 | - | CASRRDSEPYEQYF | TGTGCCAGCAGGCGGGACTCAGAGCCCTACGAGCAGTACTTC
TRBD2 | TRBJ2-1 | TRBV4-2 | - | CASSHQDTPRERYNEQFF | TGTGCCAGCAGCCACCAAGATACCCCGCGGGAGCGATACAATGAGCAGTTCTTC
- | TRBJ1-5 | TRBV18 | - | CASSPLGHSNQPQHF | TGTGCCAGCTCACCCTTGGGGCACAGCAATCAGCCCCAGCATTTT
- | TRBJ1-1 | TRBV18 | - | CASSPRTVNTEAFF | TGTGCCAGCTCACCCCGAACGGTGAACACTGAAGCTTTCTTT
- | TRBJ1-1 | TRBV7-2 | - | CASSLRQALNTEAFF | TGTGCCAGCAGCCTGCGACAAGCACTGAACACTGAAGCTTTCTTT
- | TRBJ2-7 | TRBV5-4 | once | CASSLGQRVSEQYF | TGTGCCAGCAGCTTGGGCCAGCGGGTAAGCGAGCAGTACTTC
TRBD2 | TRBJ2-2 | TRBV10-2 | - | CASGGLAGARDGELFF | TGCGCCAGCGGGGGACTAGCGGGAGCTCGGGACGGGGAGCTGTTTTTT
- | TRBJ2-4 | TRBV5-4 | - | CASSLELGVSGNIQYF | TGTGCCAGCAGCTTGGAATTAGGGGTTTCGGGAAACATTCAGTACTTC
TRBD2 | TRBJ2-3 | TRBV7-9 | once | CASSIPSSGRSTDTQYF | TGTGCCAGCAGCATACCGTCTAGCGGAAGAAGCACAGATACGCAGTATTTT
TRBD1 | TRBJ1-2 | TRBV27 | - | CASSPVQGYGYTF | TGTGCCAGCAGTCCGGTACAGGGGTATGGCTACACCTTC
- | TRBJ2-5 | TRBV27 | - | CASSPRDSKTQYF | TGTGCCAGCAGTCCCCGGGACTCAAAAACCCAGTACTTC
TRBD1 | TRBJ2-2 | TRBV29-1 | - | CSVGTGPGELFF | TGCAGCGTTGGGACAGGGCCCGGGGAGCTGTTTTTT
- | TRBJ1-4 | TRBV28 | - | CASSLMGVGKLFF | TGTGCCAGCAGTTTAATGGGAGTCGGGAAACTGTTTTTT
- | TRBJ2-7 | TRBV28 | few | CASSPGQTYEQYF | TGTGCCAGCAGTCCCGGACAGACCTACGAGCAGTACTTC
- | TRBJ2-7 | TRBV28 | - | CASSLSPNTPTEQYF | TGTGCCAGCAGTTTATCACCGAACACCCCTACAGAGCAGTACTTC
- | TRBJ2-2 | TRBV28 | - | CASSLERAAGELFF | TGTGCCAGCAGTTTGGAGAGAGCCGCCGGGGAGCTGTTTTTT